The text below deals with one TCR beta chain. The antigen is unknown. The sample belongs to a study of radiotherapy plus CTLA-4 blockade in lung cancer. Study-wide points: Radiotherapy with ipilimumab was followed by blood expansion of tumor-derived clones.

Trimming removed 0 bases from V and 7 bases from J, with 12 bases in between. From germline, CDR1 is GTSNPN and CDR2 SVGIG (reference sequence). The CDR3 length is 13 residues. Profiling relied on immunoSEQ multiplex PCR, and the TCRdb table lists in-frame clones only, not all of them. The profile shows about 62,000 clones, roughly 76% of them singletons. This chain connects TRBV30 to TRBJ1-2; D possibly corresponds to TRBD1 (6 bases). The specimen was peripheral blood, collected from a patient treated with radiotherapy plus ipilimumab. The TCR originated in a human donor with non-small cell lung cancer who had a complete response to radiotherapy plus ipilimumab. The CDR3 protein is CAWSVQGGGGYTF. CDR3 nucleotides: TGTGCCTGGAGTGTACAAGGGGGTGGTGGCTACACCTTC.